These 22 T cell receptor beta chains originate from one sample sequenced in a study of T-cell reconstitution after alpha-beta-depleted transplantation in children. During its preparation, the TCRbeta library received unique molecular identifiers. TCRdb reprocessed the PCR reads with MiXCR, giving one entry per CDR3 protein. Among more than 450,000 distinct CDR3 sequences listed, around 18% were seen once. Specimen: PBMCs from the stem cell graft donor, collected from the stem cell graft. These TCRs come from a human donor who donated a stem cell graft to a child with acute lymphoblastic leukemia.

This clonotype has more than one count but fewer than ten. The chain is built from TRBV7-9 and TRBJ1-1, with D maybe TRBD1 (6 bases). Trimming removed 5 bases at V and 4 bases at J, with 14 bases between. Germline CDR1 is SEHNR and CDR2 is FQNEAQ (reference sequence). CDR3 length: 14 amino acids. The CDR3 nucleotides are TGTGCCAGCAGCCGACAGGATAGGATCACTGAAGCTTTCTTT. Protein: CASSRQDRITEAFF. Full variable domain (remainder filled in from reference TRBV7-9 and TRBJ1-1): DTGVSQNPRHKITKRGQNVTFRCDPISEHNRLYWYRQTLGQGPEFLTYFQNEAQLEKSRLLSDRFSAERPKGSFSTLEIQRTEQGDSAMYLCASSRQDRITEAFFGQGTRLTVV.

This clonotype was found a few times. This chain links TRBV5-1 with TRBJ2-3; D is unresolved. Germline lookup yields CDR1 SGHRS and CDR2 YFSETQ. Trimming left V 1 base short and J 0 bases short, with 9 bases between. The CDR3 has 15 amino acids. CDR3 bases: TGCGCCAGCAGCTTGTCAGTATCTAGCACAGATACGCAGTATTTT. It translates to CASSLSVSSTDTQYF.

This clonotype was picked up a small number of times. The CDR3 DNA reads TGTGCCAGCAGTCAAGGACAGGGGTTACGGAACACTGAAGCTTTCTTT. Translating it yields CASSQGQGLRNTEAFF. The chain employs TRBV12-3 or TRBV12-4 and TRBJ1-1, with 9 bases that match TRBD1. The trim removed 5 bases at V and 1 base at J, leaving 8 bases unmatched. CDR3 length: 16 residues.

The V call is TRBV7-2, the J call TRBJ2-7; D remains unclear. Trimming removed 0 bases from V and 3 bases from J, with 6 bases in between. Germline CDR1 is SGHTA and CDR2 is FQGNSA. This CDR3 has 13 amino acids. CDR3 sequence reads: CASSLATHYEQYF. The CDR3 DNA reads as TGTGCCAGCAGCTTAGCGACACACTACGAGCAGTACTTC.

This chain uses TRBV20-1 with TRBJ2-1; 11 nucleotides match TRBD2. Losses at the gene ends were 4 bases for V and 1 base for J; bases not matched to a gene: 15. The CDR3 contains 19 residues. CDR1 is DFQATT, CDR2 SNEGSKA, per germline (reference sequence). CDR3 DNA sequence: TGCAGTGCTATAATCTTAGCGGGAGGGCCTATAGTGTCCTACAATGAGCAGTTCTTC. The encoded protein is CSAIILAGGPIVSYNEQFF.

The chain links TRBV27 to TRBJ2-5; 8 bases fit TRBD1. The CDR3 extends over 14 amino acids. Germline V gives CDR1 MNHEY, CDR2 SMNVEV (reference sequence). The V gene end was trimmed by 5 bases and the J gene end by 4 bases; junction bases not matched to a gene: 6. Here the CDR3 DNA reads TGTGCCAGCAGTCAGCCAGGGGGCTTAGAGACCCAGTACTTC. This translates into CASSQPGGLETQYF.

The chain's CDR3 is CASSMATGRKETQYF. CDR3 nucleotide sequence: TGTGCCAGTAGTATGGCTACAGGGAGAAAAGAGACCCAGTACTTC. This chain connects TRBV19 to TRBJ2-5, with TRBD1 as a possible D gene (6 bases). With 3 bases removed from V and 3 bases from J, the gap between germline ends came to 14 bases. This CDR3 is 15 amino acids long. CDR1 is LNHDA and CDR2 is SQIVND in the germline V gene (reference sequence).

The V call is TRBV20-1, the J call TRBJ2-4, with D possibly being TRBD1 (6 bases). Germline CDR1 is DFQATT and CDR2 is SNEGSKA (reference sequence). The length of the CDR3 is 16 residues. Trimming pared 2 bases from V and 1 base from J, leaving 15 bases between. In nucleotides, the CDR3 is TGCAGTGCTAGACCACAGGGTGAGGGGGCCAAAAACATTCAGTACTTC. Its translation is CSARPQGEGAKNIQYF.

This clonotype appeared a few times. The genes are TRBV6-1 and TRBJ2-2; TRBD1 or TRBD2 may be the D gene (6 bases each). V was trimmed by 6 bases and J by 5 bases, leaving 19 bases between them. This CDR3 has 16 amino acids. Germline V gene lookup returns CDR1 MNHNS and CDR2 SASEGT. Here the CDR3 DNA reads TGTGCCAGCAGGGTAAAAACAGGGAGGTGGACCGGGGAGCTGTTTTTT. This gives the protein CASRVKTGRWTGELFF.

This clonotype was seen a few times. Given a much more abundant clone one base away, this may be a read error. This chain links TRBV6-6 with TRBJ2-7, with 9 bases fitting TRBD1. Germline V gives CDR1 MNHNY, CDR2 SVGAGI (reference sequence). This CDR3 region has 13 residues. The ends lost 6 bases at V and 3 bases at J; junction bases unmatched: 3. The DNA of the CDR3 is TGTGCCAGCAGGCCGGGACAGGGCTACGAGCAGTACTTC. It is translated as CASRPGQGYEQYF.

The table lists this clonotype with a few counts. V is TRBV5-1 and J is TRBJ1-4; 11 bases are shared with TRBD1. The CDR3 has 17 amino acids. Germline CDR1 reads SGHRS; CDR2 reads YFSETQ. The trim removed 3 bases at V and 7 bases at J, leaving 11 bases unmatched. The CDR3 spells CASSSRTGGDEAEKLFF. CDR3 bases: TGCGCCAGCAGCTCACGGACAGGGGGCGACGAGGCTGAAAAACTGTTTTTT.

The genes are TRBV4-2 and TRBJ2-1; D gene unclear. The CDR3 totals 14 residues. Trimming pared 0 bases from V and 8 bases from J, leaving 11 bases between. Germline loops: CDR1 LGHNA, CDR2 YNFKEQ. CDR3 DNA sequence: TGTGCCAGCAGCCAAGATGGGCCGCCCGATGAGCAGTTCTTC. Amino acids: CASSQDGPPDEQFF.

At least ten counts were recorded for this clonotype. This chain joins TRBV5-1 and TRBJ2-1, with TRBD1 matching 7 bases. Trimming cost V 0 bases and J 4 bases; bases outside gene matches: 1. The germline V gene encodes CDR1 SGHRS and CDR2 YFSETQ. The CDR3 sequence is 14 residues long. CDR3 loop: CASSLGQGYNEQFF. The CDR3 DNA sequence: TGCGCCAGCAGCTTGGGACAGGGTTACAATGAGCAGTTCTTC.

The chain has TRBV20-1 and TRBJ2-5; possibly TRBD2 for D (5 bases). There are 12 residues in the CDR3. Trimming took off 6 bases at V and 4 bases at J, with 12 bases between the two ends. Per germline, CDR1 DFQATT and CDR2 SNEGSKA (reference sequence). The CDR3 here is CSAPPRGETQYF. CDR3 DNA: TGCAGTGCCCCCCCCCGGGGAGAGACCCAGTACTTC.

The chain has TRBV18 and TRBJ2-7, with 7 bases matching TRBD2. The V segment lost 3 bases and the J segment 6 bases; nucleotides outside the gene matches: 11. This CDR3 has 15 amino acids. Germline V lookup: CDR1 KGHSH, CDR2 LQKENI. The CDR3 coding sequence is TGTGCCAGCTCACCGTCAAGCCCCCCGGGAGGCGAGCAGTACTTC. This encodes CASSPSSPPGGEQYF.

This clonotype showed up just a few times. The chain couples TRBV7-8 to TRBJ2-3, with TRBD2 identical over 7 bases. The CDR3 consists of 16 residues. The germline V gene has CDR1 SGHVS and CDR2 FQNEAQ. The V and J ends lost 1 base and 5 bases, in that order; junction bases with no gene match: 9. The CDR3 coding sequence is TGTGCCAGCAGCTTAGGGGCGCCTAGCGGCGAAGATACGCAGTATTTT. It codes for CASSLGAPSGEDTQYF.

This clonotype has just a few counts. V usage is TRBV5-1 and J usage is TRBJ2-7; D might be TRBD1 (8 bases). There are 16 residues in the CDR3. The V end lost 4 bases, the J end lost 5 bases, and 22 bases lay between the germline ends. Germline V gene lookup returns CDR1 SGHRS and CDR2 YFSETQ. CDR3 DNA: TGCGCCAGCAGCAATCCTTTTACAGGGGGGGGCGACGAGCAGTACTTC. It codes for CASSNPFTGGGDEQYF.

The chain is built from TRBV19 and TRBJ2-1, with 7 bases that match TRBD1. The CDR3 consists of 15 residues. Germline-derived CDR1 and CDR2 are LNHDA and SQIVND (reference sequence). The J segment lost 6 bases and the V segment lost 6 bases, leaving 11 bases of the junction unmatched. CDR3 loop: CASRKTGSVSNEQFF. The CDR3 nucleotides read TGTGCCAGTAGGAAGACAGGGTCGGTTTCCAATGAGCAGTTCTTC.

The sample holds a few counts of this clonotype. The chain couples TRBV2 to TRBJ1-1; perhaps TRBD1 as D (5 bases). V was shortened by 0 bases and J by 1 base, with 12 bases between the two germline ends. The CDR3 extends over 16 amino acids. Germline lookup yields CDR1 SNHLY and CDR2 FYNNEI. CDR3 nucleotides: TGTGCCAGCAGTGAAGCGCTCGGGACGGGGAACACTGAAGCTTTCTTT. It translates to CASSEALGTGNTEAFF.

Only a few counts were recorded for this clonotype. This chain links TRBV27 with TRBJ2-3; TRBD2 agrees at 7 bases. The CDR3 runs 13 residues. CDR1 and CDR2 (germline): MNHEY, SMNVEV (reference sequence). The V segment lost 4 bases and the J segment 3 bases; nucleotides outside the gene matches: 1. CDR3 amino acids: CASSWGGTDTQYF. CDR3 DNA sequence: TGTGCCAGCAGTTGGGGGGGAACAGATACGCAGTATTTT.

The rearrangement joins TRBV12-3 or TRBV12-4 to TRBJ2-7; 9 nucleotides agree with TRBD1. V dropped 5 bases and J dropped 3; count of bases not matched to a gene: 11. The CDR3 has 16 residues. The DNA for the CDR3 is TGTGCCAGCAGTCCCACTAGTGGGACAGGGTTCTACGAGCAGTACTTC. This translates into CASSPTSGTGFYEQYF.

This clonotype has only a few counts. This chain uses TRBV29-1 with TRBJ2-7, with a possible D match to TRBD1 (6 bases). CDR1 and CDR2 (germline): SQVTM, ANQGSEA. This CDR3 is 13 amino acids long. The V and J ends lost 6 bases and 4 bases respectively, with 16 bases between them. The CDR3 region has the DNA TGCAGCGTGGAGGACAGAAACGTGTACGAGCAGTACTTC. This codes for CSVEDRNVYEQYF.